This T cell receptor (beta chain) is from a study of T cell responses to AZD1222 COVID-19 vaccine. Study conclusions and caveats: Seropositive at baseline were only a handful of AZD1222 recipients. Clonal diversity may have been underestimated in mostly white British donors. Regions 160-218 and 743-854 held dominance among vaccine-associated CD4 TCRs, which spanned spike.

This clone has more than one count but fewer than ten. The antigen is undetermined. The same CDR3 is also encoded by other DNA sequences in this sample. Generated by immunoSEQ multiplex PCR, the TCRdb table keeps only in-frame clones and is missing some. The sample shows more than 120,000 clones, about 86% of them seen only once. This CDR3 has 14 residues. Germline CDR1 reads MNHEY; CDR2 reads SMNVEV (reference sequence). The J segment lost 4 bases and the V segment lost 6 bases, leaving 5 bases of the junction unmatched. V is TRBV27 and J is TRBJ2-2, with 7 bases fitting TRBD1. This clonotype originated in an adult who received the AZD1222 COVID-19 vaccine. The specimen was peripheral blood, collected 28 days after the second AZD1222 dose. In DNA form, the CDR3 reads TGTGCCAGCAGACTGGCAGGGGGCACCGGGGAGCTGTTTTTT. Translation: CASRLAGGTGELFF.